This T cell receptor beta chain emerged from a study of cytomegalovirus exposure and HLA in healthy donors. Whole-study findings and limits: CMV serostatus was the only recorded immune exposure for donors. A later analysis associated some 16,000 TCR beta sequences with HLA alleles at a 0.05 false discovery rate.

The CDR3 is 11 residues long. Germline CDR1 SQVTM, CDR2 ANQGSEA. V dropped 3 bases and J dropped 6 bases, with 8 bases sitting between them. Researchers ran the PCR with 60 Vbeta and 13 Jbeta primers. Methods used by the authors: Unique TCR beta chains numbered about 72 million in a later analysis, with roughly 9.9 million shared. Profiled with immunoSEQ multiplex PCR; TCRdb holds only in-frame clones, not every one. V, J and clone size were drawn from that table, and D and trimming were deduced from the DNA. The table includes some 100,000 clones, about 79% detected once. For this clone: Antigen unknown.

Sequencing used PBMCs. The chain joins TRBV29-1 to TRBJ1-1; tentative D call: TRBD1 (5 bases). The source is a male donor in good health and CMV-seropositive. The CDR3 coding sequence is TGCAGCGTTGACAGGGTCGCTGAAGCTTTCTTT. It is translated as CSVDRVAEAFF.